This TCR beta chain was found in a study of T cells in Graves' hyperthyroidism and ophthalmopathy. Study in general: The initial diagnosis was the point when peripheral blood was collected, ahead of any treatment.

Germline CDR1 reads LGHDT; CDR2 reads YNNKEL (reference sequence). The CDR3 length is 15 residues. Trimming stripped 0 bases from V and 10 bases from J, with 16 bases between. Study-wide results and caveats: Blood shared most expanded thyroid clonotypes above 0.001. Stable hyperthyroidism was told apart from ophthalmopathy by a model built on 13 V-J features.

At least ten counts were recorded for this clonotype. Its antigen is not known. From RNA transcripts, TCR beta CDR3 regions were amplified. Carried out on the TCR CDR3, a first-round RT-PCR used the HTBI primer set. TCRdb redid the calling of the multiplex PCR reads with MiXCR, one entry per CDR3 protein. Of a few hundred thousand distinct CDR3 sequences in the sample, more than 15% were seen once. Each 10 ml fresh peripheral blood draw supplied the PBMCs. The sequence derives from a woman in her thirties or forties with Graves' ophthalmopathy. Sequencing was carried out using blood. The chain couples TRBV3-1 to TRBJ2-1; tentatively, D is TRBD1 (5 bases). CDR3: CASSQDLIFWTEQFF. The CDR3 region has the DNA TGTGCCAGCAGCCAAGACCTTATATTCTGGACAGAGCAGTTCTTC.